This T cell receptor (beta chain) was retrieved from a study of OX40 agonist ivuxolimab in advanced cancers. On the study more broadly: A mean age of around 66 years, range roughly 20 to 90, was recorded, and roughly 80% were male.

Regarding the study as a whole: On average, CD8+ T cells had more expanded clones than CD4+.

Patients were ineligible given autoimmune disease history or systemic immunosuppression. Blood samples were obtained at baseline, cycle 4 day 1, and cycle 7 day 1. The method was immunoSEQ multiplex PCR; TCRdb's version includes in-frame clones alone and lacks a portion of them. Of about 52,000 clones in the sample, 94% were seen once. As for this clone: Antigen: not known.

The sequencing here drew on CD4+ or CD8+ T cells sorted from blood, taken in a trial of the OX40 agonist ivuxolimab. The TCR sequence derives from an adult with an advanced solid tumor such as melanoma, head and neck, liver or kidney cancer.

The CDR3 reads CASSLLSGGEQFF. Here the CDR3 DNA reads TGTGCCAGTAGTCTCTTATCGGGAGGAGAGCAGTTCTTC. V is TRBV19 and J is TRBJ2-1, with 7 bases aligning to TRBD2. There are 13 residues in the CDR3. Per the germline V gene, CDR1 is LNHDA and CDR2 is SQIVND (reference sequence). V was pared by 5 bases and J by 10 bases, with 8 bases of the junction left unmatched.